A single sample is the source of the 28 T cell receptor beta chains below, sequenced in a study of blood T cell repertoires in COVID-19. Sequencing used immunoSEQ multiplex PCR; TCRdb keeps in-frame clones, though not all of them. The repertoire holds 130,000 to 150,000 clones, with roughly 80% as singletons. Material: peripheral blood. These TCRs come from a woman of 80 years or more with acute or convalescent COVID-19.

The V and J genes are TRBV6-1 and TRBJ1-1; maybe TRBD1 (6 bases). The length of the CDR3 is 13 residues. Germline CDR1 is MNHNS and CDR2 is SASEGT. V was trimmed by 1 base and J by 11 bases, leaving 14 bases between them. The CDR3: CASSEGRGGVAFF. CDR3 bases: TGTGCCAGCAGTGAAGGTCGTGGGGGCGTCGCTTTCTTT.

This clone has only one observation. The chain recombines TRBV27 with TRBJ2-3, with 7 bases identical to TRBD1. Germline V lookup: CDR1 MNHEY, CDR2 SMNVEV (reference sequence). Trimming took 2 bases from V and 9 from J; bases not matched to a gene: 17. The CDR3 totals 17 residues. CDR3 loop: CASSLGLRGQILPTQYF. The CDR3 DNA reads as TGTGCCAGCAGTTTAGGGCTAAGGGGACAGATACTTCCCACGCAGTATTTT.

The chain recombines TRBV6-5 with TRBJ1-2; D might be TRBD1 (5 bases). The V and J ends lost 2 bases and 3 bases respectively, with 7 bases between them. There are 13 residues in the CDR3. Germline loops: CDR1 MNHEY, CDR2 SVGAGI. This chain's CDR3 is CASSYQGHYGYTF. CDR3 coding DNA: TGTGCCAGCAGTTACCAGGGTCACTATGGCTACACCTTC.

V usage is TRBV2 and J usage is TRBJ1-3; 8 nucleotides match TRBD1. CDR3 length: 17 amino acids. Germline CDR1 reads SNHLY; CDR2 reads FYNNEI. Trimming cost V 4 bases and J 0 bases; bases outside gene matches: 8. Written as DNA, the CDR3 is TGTGCCAGCAGTGTGAGACAGGGGTTATTCTCTGGAAACACCATATATTTT. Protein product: CASSVRQGLFSGNTIYF.

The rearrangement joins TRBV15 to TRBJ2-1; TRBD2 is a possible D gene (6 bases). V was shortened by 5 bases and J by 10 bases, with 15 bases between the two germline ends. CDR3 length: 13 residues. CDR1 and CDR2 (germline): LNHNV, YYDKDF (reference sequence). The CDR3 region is CATSRTSQGEQFF. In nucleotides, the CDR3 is TGTGCCACCAGCCGTACTAGCCAGGGAGAGCAGTTCTTC. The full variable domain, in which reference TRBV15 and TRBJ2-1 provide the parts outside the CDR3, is DAMVIQNPRYQVTQFGKPVTLSCSQTLNHNVMYWYQQKSSQAPKLLFHYYDKDFNNEADTPDNFQSRRPNTSFCFLDIRSPGLGDTAMYLCATSRTSQGEQFFGPGTRLTVL.

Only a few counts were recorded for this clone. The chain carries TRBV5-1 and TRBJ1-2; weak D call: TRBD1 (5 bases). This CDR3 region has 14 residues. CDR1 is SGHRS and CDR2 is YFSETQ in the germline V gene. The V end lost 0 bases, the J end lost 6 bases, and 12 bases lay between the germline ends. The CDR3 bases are TGCGCCAGCAGCTTGGCCGGGGGTACTGATGGCTACACCTTC. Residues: CASSLAGGTDGYTF.

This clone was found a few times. CDR3 region: CASSYAGNQPQHF. The DNA of the CDR3 is TGTGCCAGCAGTTACGCAGGGAATCAGCCCCAGCATTTT. The chain has TRBV6-5 and TRBJ1-5; a weak D match, TRBD1 (5 bases). CDR3 size: 13 residues. The ends were cut back, 2 bases at V and 4 bases at J, with 6 bases in the middle. Germline-derived CDR1 and CDR2 are MNHEY and SVGAGI.

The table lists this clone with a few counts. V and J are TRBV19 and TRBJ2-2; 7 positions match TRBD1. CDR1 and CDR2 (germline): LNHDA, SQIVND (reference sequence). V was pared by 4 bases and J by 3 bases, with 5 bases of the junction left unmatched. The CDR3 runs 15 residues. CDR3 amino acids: CASSRQGVDTGELFF. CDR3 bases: TGTGCCAGTAGTAGGCAGGGGGTGGACACCGGGGAGCTGTTTTTT.

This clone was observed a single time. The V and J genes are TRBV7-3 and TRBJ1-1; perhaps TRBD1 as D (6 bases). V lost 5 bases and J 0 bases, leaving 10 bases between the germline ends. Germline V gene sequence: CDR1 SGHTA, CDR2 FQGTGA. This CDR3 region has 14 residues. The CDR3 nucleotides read TGTGCCAGCAGCGCCCAGGGGCTGAACACTGAAGCTTTCTTT. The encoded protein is CASSAQGLNTEAFF.

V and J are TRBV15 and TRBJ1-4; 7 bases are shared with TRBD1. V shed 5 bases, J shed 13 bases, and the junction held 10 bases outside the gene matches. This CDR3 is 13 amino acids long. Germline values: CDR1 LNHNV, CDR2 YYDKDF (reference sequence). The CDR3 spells CATSFDRGQLLFF. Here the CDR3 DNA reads TGTGCCACCAGCTTTGACCGGGGACAGTTACTGTTTTTT.

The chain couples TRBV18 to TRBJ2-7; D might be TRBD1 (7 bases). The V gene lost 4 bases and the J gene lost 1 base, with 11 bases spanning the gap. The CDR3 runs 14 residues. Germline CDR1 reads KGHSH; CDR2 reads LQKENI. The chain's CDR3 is CASSRAGGSYEQYF. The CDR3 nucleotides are TGTGCCAGCTCACGGGCAGGGGGGTCCTACGAGCAGTACTTC.

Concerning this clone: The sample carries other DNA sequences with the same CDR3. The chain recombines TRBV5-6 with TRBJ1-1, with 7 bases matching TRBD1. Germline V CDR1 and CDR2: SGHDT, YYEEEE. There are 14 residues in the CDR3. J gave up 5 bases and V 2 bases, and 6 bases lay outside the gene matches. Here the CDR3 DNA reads TGTGCCAGCAGCTTAGGGGGCTTGGGAACTGAAGCTTTCTTT. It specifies CASSLGGLGTEAFF.

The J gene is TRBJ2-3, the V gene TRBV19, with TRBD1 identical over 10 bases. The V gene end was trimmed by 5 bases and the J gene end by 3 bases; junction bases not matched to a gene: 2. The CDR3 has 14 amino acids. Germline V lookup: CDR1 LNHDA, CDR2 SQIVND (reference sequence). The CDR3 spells CASSQGQGTDTQYF. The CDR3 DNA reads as TGTGCCAGTAGTCAGGGACAGGGGACAGATACGCAGTATTTT.

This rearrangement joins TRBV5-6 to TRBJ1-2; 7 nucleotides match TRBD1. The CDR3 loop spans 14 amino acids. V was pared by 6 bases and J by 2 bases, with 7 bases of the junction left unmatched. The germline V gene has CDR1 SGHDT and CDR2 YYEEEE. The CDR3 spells CASIRDRTNYGYTF. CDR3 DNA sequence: TGTGCCAGCATCAGGGACAGAACAAACTATGGCTACACCTTC. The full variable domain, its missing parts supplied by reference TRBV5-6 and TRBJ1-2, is DAGVTQSPTHLIKTRGQQVTLRCSPKSGHDTVSWYQQALGQGPQFIFQYYEEEERQRGNFPDRFSGHQFPNYSSELNVNALLLGDSALYLCASIRDRTNYGYTFGSGTRLTVV.

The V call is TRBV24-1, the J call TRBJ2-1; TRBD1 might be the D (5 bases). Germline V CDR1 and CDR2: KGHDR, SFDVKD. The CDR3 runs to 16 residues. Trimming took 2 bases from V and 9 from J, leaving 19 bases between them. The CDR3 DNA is TGTGCCACCAGTGATTCCGGGTCAGGGTCCCCCCGTGAGCAGTTCTTC. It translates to CATSDSGSGSPREQFF.

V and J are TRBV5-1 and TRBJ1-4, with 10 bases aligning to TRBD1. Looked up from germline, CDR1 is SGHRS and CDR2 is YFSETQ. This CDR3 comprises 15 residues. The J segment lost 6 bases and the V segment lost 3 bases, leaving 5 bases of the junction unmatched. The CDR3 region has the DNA TGCGCCAGCAGCTCGACAGGGGGCTTGGATGAAAAACTGTTTTTT. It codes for CASSSTGGLDEKLFF.

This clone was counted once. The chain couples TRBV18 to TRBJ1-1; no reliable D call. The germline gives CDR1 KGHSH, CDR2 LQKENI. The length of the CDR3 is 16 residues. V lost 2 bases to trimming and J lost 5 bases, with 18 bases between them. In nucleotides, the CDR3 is TGTGCCAGCTCACCATATAGGGAGGTTAAGGGTACTGAAGCTTTCTTT. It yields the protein CASSPYREVKGTEAFF.

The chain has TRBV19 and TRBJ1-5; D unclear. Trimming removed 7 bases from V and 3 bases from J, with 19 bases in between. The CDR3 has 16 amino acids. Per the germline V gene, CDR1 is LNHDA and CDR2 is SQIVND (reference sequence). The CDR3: CASNPRKLLSNQPQHF. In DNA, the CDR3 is TGTGCCAGTAATCCCCGAAAGCTCCTTTCCAATCAGCCCCAGCATTTT.

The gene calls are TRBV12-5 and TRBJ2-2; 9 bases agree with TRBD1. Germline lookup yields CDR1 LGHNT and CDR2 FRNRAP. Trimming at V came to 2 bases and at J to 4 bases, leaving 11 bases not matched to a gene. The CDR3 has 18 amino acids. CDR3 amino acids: CASGLWGRGQGSTGELFF. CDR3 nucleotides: TGTGCTAGTGGTTTGTGGGGGAGGGGACAGGGAAGCACCGGGGAGCTGTTTTTT.

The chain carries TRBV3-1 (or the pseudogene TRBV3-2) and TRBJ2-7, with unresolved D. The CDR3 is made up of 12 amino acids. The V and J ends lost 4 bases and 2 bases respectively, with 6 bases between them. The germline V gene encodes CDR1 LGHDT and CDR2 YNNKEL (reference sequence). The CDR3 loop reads CASSRQTYEQYF. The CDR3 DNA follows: TGTGCCAGCAGCCGGCAGACCTACGAGCAGTACTTC.

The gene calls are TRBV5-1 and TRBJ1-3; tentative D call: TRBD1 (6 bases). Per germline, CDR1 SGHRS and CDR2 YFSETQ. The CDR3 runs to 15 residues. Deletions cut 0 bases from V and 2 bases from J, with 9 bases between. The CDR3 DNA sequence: TGCGCCAGCAGCTTGGACAGGGTTGCTGGAAACACCATATATTTT. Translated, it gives CASSLDRVAGNTIYF.

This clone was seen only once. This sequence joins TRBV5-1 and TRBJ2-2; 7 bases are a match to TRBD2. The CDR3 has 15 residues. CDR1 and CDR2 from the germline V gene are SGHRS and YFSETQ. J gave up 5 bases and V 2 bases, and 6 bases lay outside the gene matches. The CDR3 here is CASSFNGGSTGELFF. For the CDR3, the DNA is TGCGCCAGCAGCTTTAACGGGGGGTCTACCGGGGAGCTGTTTTTT.

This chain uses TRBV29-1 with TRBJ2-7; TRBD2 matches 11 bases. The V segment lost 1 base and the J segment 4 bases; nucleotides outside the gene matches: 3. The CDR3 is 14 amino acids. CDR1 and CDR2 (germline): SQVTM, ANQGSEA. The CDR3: CSVEVAGGRYEQYF. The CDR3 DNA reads TGCAGCGTTGAAGTAGCGGGGGGGCGATACGAGCAGTACTTC.

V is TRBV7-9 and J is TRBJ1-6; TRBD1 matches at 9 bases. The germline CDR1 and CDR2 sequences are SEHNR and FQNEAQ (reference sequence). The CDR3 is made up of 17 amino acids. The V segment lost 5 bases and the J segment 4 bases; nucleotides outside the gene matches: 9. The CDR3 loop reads CASSPQDRGAYNSPLHF. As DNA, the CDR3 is TGTGCCAGCAGCCCACAGGACAGGGGAGCGTATAATTCACCCCTCCACTTT.

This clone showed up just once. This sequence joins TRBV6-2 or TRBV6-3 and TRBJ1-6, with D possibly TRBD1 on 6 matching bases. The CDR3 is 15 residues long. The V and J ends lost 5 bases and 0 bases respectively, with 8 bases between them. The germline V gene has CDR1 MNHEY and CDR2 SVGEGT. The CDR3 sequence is CASSLDSSYNSPLHF. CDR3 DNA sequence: TGTGCCAGCAGTCTGGACAGCTCCTATAATTCACCCCTCCACTTT.

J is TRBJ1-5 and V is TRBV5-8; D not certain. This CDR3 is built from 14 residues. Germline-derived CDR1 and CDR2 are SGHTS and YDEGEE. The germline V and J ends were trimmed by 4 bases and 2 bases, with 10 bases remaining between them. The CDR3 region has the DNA TGTGCCAGCAGCCCCCGGGTAGGCAATCAGCCCCAGCATTTT. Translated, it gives CASSPRVGNQPQHF. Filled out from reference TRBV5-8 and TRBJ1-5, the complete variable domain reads EAGVTQSPTHLIKTRGQQATLRCSPISGHTSVYWYQQALGLGLQFLLWYDEGEERNRGNFPPRFSGRQFPNYSSELNVNALELEDSALYLCASSPRVGNQPQHFGDGTRLSIL.

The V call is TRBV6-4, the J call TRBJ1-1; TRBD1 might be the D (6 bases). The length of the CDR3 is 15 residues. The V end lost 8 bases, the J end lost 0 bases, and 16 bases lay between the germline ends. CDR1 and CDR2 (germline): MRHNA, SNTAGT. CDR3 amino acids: CASPPGVSVNTEAFF. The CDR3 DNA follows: TGTGCCAGCCCTCCAGGGGTGTCGGTGAACACTGAAGCTTTCTTT.

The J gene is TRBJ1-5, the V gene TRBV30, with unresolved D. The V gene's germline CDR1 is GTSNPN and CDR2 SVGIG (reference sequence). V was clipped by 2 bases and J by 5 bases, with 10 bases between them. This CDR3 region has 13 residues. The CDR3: CAWSLRADQPQHF. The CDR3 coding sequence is TGTGCCTGGAGTTTACGAGCGGATCAGCCCCAGCATTTT.